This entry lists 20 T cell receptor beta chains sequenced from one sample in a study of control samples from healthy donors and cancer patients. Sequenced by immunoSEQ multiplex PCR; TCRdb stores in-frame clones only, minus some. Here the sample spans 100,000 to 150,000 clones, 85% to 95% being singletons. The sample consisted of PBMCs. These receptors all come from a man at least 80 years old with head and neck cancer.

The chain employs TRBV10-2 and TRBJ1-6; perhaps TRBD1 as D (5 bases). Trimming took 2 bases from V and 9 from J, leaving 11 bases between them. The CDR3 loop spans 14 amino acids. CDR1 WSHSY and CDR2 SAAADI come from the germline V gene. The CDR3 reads CASSEPGDGSPLHF. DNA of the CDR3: TGCGCCAGCAGTGAGCCCGGGGACGGTTCACCCCTCCACTTT.

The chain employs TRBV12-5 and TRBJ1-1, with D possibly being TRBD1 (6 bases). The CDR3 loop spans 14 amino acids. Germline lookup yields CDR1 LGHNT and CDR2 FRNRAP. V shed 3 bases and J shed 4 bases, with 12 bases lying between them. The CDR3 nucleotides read TGTGCTAGTGGTTTCGCAGGGGCCTTCACTGAAGCTTTCTTT. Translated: CASGFAGAFTEAFF.

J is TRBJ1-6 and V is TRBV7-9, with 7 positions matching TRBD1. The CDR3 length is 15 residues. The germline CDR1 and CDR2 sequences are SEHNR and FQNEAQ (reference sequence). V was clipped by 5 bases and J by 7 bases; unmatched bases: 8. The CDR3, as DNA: TGTGCCAGCAGCCGACAGGGAATTAGCAATTCACCCCTCCACTTT. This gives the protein CASSRQGISNSPLHF.

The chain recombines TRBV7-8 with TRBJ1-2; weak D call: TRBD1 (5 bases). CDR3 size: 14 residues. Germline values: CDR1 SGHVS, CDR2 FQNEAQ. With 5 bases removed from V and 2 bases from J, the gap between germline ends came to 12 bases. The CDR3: CASSLRTSNYGYTF. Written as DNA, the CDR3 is TGTGCCAGCAGCCTTCGGACATCCAACTATGGCTACACCTTC.

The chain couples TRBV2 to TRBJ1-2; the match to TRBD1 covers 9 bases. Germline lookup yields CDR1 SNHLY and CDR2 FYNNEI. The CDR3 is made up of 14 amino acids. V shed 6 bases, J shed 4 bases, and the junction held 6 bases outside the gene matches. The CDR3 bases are TGTGCCAGCAGAACTGACAGGGGGTCCTATGGCTACACCTTC. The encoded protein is CASRTDRGSYGYTF.

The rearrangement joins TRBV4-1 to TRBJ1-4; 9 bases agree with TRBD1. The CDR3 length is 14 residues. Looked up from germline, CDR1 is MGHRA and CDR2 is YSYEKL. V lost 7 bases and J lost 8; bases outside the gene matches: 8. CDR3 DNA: TGCGCCAGCATGGACAGGGGCAATAGAGAAAAACTGTTTTTT. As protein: CASMDRGNREKLFF.

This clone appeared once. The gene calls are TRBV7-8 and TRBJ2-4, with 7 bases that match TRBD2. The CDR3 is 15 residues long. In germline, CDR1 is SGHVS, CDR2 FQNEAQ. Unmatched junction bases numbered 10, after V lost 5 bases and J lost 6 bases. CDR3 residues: CASSPGLGGGNIQYF. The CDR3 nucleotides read TGTGCCAGCAGCCCAGGGCTTGGGGGGGGAAACATTCAGTACTTC.

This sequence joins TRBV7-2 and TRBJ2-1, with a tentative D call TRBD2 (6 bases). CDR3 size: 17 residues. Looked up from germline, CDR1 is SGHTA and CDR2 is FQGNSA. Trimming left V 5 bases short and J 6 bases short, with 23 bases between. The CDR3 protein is CASSPKAGQEYINEQFF. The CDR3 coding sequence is TGTGCCAGCAGCCCCAAGGCGGGGCAGGAGTACATCAATGAGCAGTTCTTC.

The DNA of the CDR3 is TGTGCCAGCAGCCCCGGGGGCAGGGTGGCGCCTACCGTACTGTTTTTT. It encodes CASSPGGRVAPTVLFF. The chain links TRBV3-1 (or the pseudogene TRBV3-2) to TRBJ1-4; a possible D gene is TRBD1 (6 bases). Trimming removed 4 bases from V and 13 bases from J, with 25 bases in between. Germline lookup yields CDR1 LGHDT and CDR2 YNNKEL (reference sequence). The CDR3 length is 16 residues.

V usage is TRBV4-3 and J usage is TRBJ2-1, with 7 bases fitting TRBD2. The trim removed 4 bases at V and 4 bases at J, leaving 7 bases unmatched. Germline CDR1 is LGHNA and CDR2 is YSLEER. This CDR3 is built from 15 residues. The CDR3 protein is CASSRSGTYYNEQFF. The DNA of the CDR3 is TGCGCCAGCAGCCGAAGCGGGACGTATTACAATGAGCAGTTCTTC.

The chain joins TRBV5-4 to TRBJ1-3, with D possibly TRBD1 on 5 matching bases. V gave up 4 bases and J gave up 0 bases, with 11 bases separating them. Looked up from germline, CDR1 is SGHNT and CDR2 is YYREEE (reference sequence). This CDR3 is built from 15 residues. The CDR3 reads CASSTGDLSGNTIYF. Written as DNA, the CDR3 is TGTGCCAGCAGCACGGGGGACCTCTCTGGAAACACCATATATTTT.

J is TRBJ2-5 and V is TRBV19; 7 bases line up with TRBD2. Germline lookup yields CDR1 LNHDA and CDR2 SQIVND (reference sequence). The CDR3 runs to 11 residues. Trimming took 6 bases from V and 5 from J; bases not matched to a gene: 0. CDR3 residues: CASRGGETQYF. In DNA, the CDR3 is TGTGCCAGTAGGGGGGGGGAGACCCAGTACTTC.

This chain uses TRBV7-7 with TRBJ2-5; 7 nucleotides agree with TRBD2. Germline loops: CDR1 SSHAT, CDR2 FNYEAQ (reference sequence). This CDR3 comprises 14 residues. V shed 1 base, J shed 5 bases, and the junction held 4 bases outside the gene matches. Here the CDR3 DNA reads TGTGCCAGCAGCTTAGGAATCGGGGGGGAGACCCAGTACTTC. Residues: CASSLGIGGETQYF.

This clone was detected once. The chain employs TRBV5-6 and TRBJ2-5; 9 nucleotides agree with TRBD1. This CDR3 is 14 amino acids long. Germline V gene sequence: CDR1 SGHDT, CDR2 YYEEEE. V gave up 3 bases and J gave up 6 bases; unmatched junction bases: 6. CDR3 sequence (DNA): TGTGCCAGCAGCTGGGAGACAGGGGGGCAGACCCAGTACTTC. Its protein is CASSWETGGQTQYF.

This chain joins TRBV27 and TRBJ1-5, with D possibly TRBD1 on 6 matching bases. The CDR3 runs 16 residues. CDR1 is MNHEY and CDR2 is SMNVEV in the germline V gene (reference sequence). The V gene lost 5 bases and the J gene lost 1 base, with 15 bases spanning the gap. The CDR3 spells CASSPTGFWSNQPQHF. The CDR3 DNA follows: TGTGCCAGCAGTCCAACAGGGTTTTGGAGCAATCAGCCCCAGCATTTT.

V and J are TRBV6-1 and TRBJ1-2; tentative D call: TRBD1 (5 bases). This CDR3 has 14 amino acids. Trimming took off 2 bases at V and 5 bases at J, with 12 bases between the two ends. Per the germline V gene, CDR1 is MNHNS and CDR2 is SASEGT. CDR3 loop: CASSEIGGTYGYTF. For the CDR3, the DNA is TGTGCCAGCAGTGAAATCGGGGGTACTTATGGCTACACCTTC.

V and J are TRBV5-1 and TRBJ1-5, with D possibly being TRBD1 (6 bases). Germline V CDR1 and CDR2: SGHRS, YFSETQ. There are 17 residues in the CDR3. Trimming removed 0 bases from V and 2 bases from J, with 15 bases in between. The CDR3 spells CASSLDGGHRGNQPQHF. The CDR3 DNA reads TGCGCCAGCAGCTTGGATGGCGGCCACAGGGGCAATCAGCCCCAGCATTTT.

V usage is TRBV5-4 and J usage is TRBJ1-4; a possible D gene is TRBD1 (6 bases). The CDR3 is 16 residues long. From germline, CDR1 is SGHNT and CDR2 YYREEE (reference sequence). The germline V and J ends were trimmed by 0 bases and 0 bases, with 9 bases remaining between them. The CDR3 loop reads CASSLAQGATNEKLFF. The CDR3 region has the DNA TGTGCCAGCAGCTTGGCACAGGGTGCAACTAATGAAAAACTGTTTTTT.

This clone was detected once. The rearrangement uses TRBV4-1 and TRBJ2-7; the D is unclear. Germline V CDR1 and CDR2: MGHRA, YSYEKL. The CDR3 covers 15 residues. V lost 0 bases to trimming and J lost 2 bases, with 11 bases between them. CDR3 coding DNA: TGCGCCAGCAGCCAAGATTGGGCACCTACCTACGAGCAGTACTTC. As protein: CASSQDWAPTYEQYF.

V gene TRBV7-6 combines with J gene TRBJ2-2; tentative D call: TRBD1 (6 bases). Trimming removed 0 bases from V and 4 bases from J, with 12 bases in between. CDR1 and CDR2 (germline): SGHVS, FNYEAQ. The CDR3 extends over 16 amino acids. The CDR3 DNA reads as TGTGCCAGCAGCTTAGCTCTGGGGGCCGGCACCGGGGAGCTGTTTTTT. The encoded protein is CASSLALGAGTGELFF.